What follows are 24 T cell receptor beta chains derived from one specimen sequenced in a study of long-term antiretroviral therapy in people with HIV. Survey level was the resolution at which the v3.0 immunoSEQ assay ran. This table comes from immunoSEQ multiplex PCR, and its TCRdb copy is limited to in-frame clones, with some not included. The sample carries 14,000 or so clones, roughly 82% recorded once. The sample here was unsorted PBMCs, taken 1.8 years before starting antiretroviral therapy. Every receptor here comes from a woman in her thirties or forties with HIV.

The chain is built from TRBV6-1 and TRBJ1-5; 9 bases agree with TRBD1. Germline V gene lookup returns CDR1 MNHNS and CDR2 SASEGT. This CDR3 spans 17 amino acids. Losses at the gene ends were 2 bases for V and 5 bases for J; bases not matched to a gene: 10. CDR3: CASSEPGQGRVHQPQHF. DNA of the CDR3: TGTGCCAGCAGTGAACCGGGACAGGGAAGGGTCCATCAGCCCCAGCATTTT.

This clone has a handful of counts. The rearrangement uses TRBV6-1 and TRBJ2-1; possibly TRBD1 for D (6 bases). In germline, CDR1 is MNHNS, CDR2 SASEGT. The germline V and J ends were trimmed by 7 bases and 7 bases, with 11 bases remaining between them. The CDR3 extends over 12 amino acids. The CDR3 loop reads CASTRDTNEQFF. CDR3 bases: TGTGCCAGCACCCGGGACACGAATGAGCAGTTCTTC.

The rearrangement uses TRBV19 and TRBJ2-4, with TRBD1 identical over 12 bases. The CDR3 is 18 amino acids. After removal of 5 bases from V and 9 bases from J, the junction contained 17 bases not matched to a gene. From germline, CDR1 is LNHDA and CDR2 SQIVND (reference sequence). The CDR3 region is CASSLGPGTGGPRGIQYF. The CDR3 DNA is TGTGCCAGTAGTTTAGGCCCCGGGACAGGGGGCCCGCGCGGCATTCAGTACTTC. Together with reference TRBV19 and TRBJ2-4, the CDR3 gives the full variable domain: DGGITQSPKYLFRKEGQNVTLSCEQNLNHDAMYWYRQDPGQGLRLIYYSQIVNDFQKGDIAEGYSVSREKKESFPLTVTSAQKNPTAFYLCASSLGPGTGGPRGIQYFGAGTRLSVL.

CDR3 in amino acids: CAISEGRTGEQYF. CDR3 sequence (DNA): TGTGCCATCAGTGAGGGGAGGACGGGCGAGCAGTACTTC. The chain has TRBV10-3 and TRBJ2-7; maybe TRBD2 (6 bases). Trimming removed 2 bases at V and 6 bases at J, with 11 bases between. Germline CDR1 is ENHRY and CDR2 is SYGVKD. This CDR3 contains 13 residues.

This clone has just a few counts. The chain employs TRBV27 and TRBJ1-4, with a possible D match to TRBD1 (5 bases). The CDR3 covers 13 residues. Germline CDR1 and CDR2: MNHEY and SMNVEV (reference sequence). V was trimmed by 3 bases and J by 6 bases, leaving 8 bases between them. The CDR3 DNA reads TGTGCCAGCAGTTTTGGAGGGGATGAAAAACTGTTTTTT. Its protein product is CASSFGGDEKLFF.

This clone was observed a few times. The chain links TRBV6-6 to TRBJ1-1; D is uncertain. Germline CDR1 reads MNHNY; CDR2 reads SVGAGI (reference sequence). The V gene lost 2 bases and the J gene lost 5 bases, with 6 bases spanning the gap. The CDR3 consists of 12 residues. The CDR3 sequence is CASSYGETEAFF. CDR3 nucleotide sequence: TGTGCCAGCAGTTACGGCGAAACTGAAGCTTTCTTT.

This clone was found once. This chain uses TRBV29-1 with TRBJ2-1; D uncertain. Germline values: CDR1 SQVTM, CDR2 ANQGSEA. V was clipped by 4 bases and J by 8 bases, with 21 bases between them. The CDR3 covers 15 residues. CDR3 DNA: TGCAGCGTTGTTGCGTTAACCTCTCCGGGCGATGAGCAGTTCTTC. As protein: CSVVALTSPGDEQFF.

This clone was detected once. DNA for the CDR3: TGTGCCAGCAGCTTGTTAGCGACAGGCTTGAACACTGAAGCTTTCTTT. Encoded protein: CASSLLATGLNTEAFF. V gene TRBV5-4 combines with J gene TRBJ1-1; maybe TRBD1 (6 bases). The CDR3 is 16 residues long. Trimming removed 1 base at V and 0 bases at J, with 13 bases between. From germline, CDR1 is SGHNT and CDR2 YYREEE (reference sequence).

The V gene is TRBV2, the J gene TRBJ2-3; 10 positions agree with TRBD2. V lost 3 bases and J lost 6; bases outside the gene matches: 9. Germline V gene lookup returns CDR1 SNHLY and CDR2 FYNNEI. This CDR3 has 16 amino acids. CDR3 coding DNA: TGTGCCAGCAGTGATGGTACTAGCGGGGATTGGGATACGCAGTATTTT. Translating it yields CASSDGTSGDWDTQYF.

The V and J genes are TRBV5-1 and TRBJ2-7; TRBD2 is a possible D gene (6 bases). Trimming stripped 4 bases from V and 4 bases from J, with 18 bases between. The CDR3 runs to 15 residues. Germline CDR1 is SGHRS and CDR2 is YFSETQ. DNA for the CDR3: TGCGCCAGCAGCCTAACCGGGACTCGCGAGTACGAGCAGTACTTC. Translating it yields CASSLTGTREYEQYF.

The chain recombines TRBV9 with TRBJ1-1; D gene unclear. CDR1 and CDR2 from the germline V gene are SGDLS and YYNGEE. Trimming cost V 4 bases and J 6 bases, with 28 bases left between them. The CDR3 extends over 18 amino acids. CDR3 nucleotides: TGTGCCAGCAGCCTACTACCGATAATGTCTCGGCGGCTGCCTGAAGCTTTCTTT. Its translation is CASSLLPIMSRRLPEAFF.

This clone has more than one count but fewer than ten. This chain uses TRBV28 with TRBJ2-2; D is uncertain. Germline values: CDR1 MDHEN, CDR2 SYDVKM. The V end was cut by 3 bases, the J end by 4 bases, with 9 bases between. The CDR3 extends over 14 amino acids. CDR3 bases: TGTGCCAGCAGTTTGATGGCTACCACCGGGGAGCTGTTTTTT. This encodes CASSLMATTGELFF.

The chain has TRBV28 and TRBJ1-5; a weak D match, TRBD1 (5 bases). The germline V gene has CDR1 MDHEN and CDR2 SYDVKM. Trimming shortened V by 3 bases and J by 7 bases, and 16 bases separated the two germline ends. The CDR3 covers 15 residues. CDR3 DNA: TGTGCCAGCAGTTTGGGGGATCGCCTGGGACAGCCCCAGCATTTT. Translated: CASSLGDRLGQPQHF.

The chain joins TRBV5-1 to TRBJ2-1, with 8 bases fitting TRBD2. The ends lost 6 bases at V and 7 bases at J; junction bases unmatched: 12. Germline V gene sequence: CDR1 SGHRS, CDR2 YFSETQ. The CDR3 loop spans 15 amino acids. The CDR3 is CASNPYSGGRNEQFF. The DNA of the CDR3 is TGCGCCAGCAACCCGTATTCGGGAGGGAGGAATGAGCAGTTCTTC.

The chain combines TRBV5-6 with TRBJ1-2, with 8 bases identical to TRBD1. Per the germline V gene, CDR1 is SGHDT and CDR2 is YYEEEE. With V trimmed by 0 bases and J by 8 bases, 9 bases remained unmatched. The CDR3 has 15 amino acids. This CDR3 reads CASSLGLQGVVGYTF. The CDR3 DNA reads as TGTGCCAGCAGCTTGGGGCTACAGGGGGTGGTCGGCTACACCTTC.

This chain joins TRBV18 and TRBJ2-7; 9 positions match TRBD1. Germline assignment: CDR1 KGHSH and CDR2 LQKENI. V dropped 1 base and J dropped 6; count of bases not matched to a gene: 13. The CDR3 contains 17 residues. For the CDR3, the DNA is TGTGCCAGCTCACCACGGGGAGACAGGGGGTTTCGGGTCGAGCAGTACTTC. This sequence encodes CASSPRGDRGFRVEQYF.

This chain connects TRBV27 to TRBJ2-7; a weak D match, TRBD1 (5 bases). Trimming left V 5 bases short and J 2 bases short, with 19 bases between. Germline assignment: CDR1 MNHEY and CDR2 SMNVEV (reference sequence). This CDR3 is 16 amino acids long. In DNA form, the CDR3 reads TGTGCCAGCAGTCCCCGGACCCCCTTGGGGCCCTACGAGCAGTACTTC. Amino acids: CASSPRTPLGPYEQYF.

This clone has only one observation. A junction end diverges from the germline sequence, so it may reflect a read error. The chain is built from TRBV9 and TRBJ1-2, with a tentative D call TRBD1 (6 bases). This CDR3 has 12 amino acids. The germline gives CDR1 SGDLS, CDR2 YYNGEE. CDR3 sequence: CASSVEQGPALF. CDR3 bases: TGTGCCAGCAGCGTGGAACAGGGTCCAGCTCTCTTC.

The V and J genes are TRBV18 and TRBJ2-1; the match to TRBD2 covers 11 bases. The junction had 3 bases not matched to a gene; V was cut back by 1 base and J by 4 bases. This CDR3 is 16 amino acids long. Germline CDR1 is KGHSH and CDR2 is LQKENI. The CDR3 here is CASSPRGLAEYNEQFF. CDR3 nucleotide sequence: TGTGCCAGCTCACCACGGGGACTAGCGGAATACAATGAGCAGTTCTTC.

This sequence joins TRBV2 and TRBJ2-3; TRBD1 is a possible D gene (6 bases). Germline V gene sequence: CDR1 SNHLY, CDR2 FYNNEI. This CDR3 contains 14 residues. V lost 3 bases, J lost 6 bases, and 13 bases lay in between. In DNA form, the CDR3 reads TGTGCCAGCAGTGACAGGGGTCCACCGGATACGCAGTATTTT. Translated: CASSDRGPPDTQYF.

This clone was seen only a few times. The rearrangement joins TRBV9 to TRBJ2-7; 8 bases are a match to TRBD1. Trimming at V came to 0 bases and at J to 6 bases, leaving 2 bases not matched to a gene. Germline CDR1 reads SGDLS; CDR2 reads YYNGEE. The CDR3 runs 13 residues. This chain's CDR3 is CASSVEQGVEQYF. The CDR3 DNA is TGTGCCAGCAGCGTAGAACAGGGGGTCGAGCAGTACTTC.

This sequence joins TRBV19 and TRBJ1-2; 7 bases match TRBD1. CDR1 is LNHDA and CDR2 is SQIVND in the germline V gene (reference sequence). V gave up 4 bases and J gave up 4 bases; unmatched junction bases: 12. The CDR3 covers 16 residues. CDR3 in amino acids: CASSTSRQGGGYGYTF. CDR3 nucleotide sequence: TGTGCCAGTAGTACCTCCCGACAGGGAGGGGGCTATGGCTACACCTTC.

The chain combines TRBV4-1 with TRBJ2-3; D uncertain. Germline loops: CDR1 MGHRA, CDR2 YSYEKL. V shed 3 bases and J shed 0 bases, with 10 bases lying between them. The CDR3 is 15 amino acids. The DNA of the CDR3 is TGCGCCAGCAGCCAGGCTCACCCTAGCACAGATACGCAGTATTTT. The encoded protein is CASSQAHPSTDTQYF.

The chain links TRBV19 to TRBJ1-3; 7 bases align to TRBD1. The V gene end was trimmed by 6 bases and the J gene end by 7 bases; junction bases not matched to a gene: 12. Germline CDR1 and CDR2: LNHDA and SQIVND (reference sequence). The CDR3 totals 15 residues. The CDR3 bases are TGTGCCAGTAGGCCCTCGGGACAGTCTTTGAACACCATATATTTT. Its translation: CASRPSGQSLNTIYF.